The T cell receptor beta chain under discussion was sequenced for a study of blood T cells in healthy people across ages. CDR3 length: 17 residues. V was clipped by 0 bases and J by 0 bases, with 9 bases between them. Germline V CDR1 and CDR2: MNHNY, SVGAGI (reference sequence). PCR was performed a second time for about 7 to 11 cycles using a sample-barcoded 5' primer and a J-beta primer mix. A single record per CDR3 protein comes from TCRdb applying MiXCR to the 5' RACE reads. The profile shows under 950,000 distinct CDR3 sequences, about 20% of them singletons. This clonotype showed up just a few times.

The chain is built from TRBV6-6 and TRBJ1-6, with unresolved D. This sequence originates from a man in his 70s in good health. Sequencing input: blood. For the CDR3, the DNA is TGTGCCAGCAGTTACTCCGACACCCGCTCCTATAATTCACCCCTCCACTTT. It translates to CASSYSDTRSYNSPLHF.